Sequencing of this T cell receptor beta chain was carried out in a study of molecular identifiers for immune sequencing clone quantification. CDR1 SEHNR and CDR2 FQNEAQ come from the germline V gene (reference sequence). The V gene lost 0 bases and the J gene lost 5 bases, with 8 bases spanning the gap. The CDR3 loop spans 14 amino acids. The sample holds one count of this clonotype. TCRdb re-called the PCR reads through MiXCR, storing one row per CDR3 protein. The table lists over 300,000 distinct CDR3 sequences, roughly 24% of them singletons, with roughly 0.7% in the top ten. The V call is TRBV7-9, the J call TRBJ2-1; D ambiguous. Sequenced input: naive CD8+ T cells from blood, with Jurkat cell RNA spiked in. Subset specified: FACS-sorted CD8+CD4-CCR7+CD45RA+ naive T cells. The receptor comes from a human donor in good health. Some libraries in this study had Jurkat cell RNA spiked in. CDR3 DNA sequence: TGTGCCAGCAGCTTAGCGGGGAACCACAATGAGCAGTTCTTC. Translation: CASSLAGNHNEQFF. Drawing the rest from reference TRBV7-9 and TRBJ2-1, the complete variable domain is DTGVSQNPRHKITKRGQNVTFRCDPISEHNRLYWYRQTLGQGPEFLTYFQNEAQLEKSRLLSDRFSAERPKGSFSTLEIQRTEQGDSAMYLCASSLAGNHNEQFFGPGTRLTVL.